Presented here are 14 T cell receptor beta chains from one specimen sequenced in a study of blood T cell repertoires in COVID-19. Assay used: immunoSEQ multiplex PCR; TCRdb lists only in-frame clones, some missing. The sample holds over 100,000 clones, 75% to 85% seen once. What was sequenced was peripheral blood. These TCRs come from a woman aged 80 or older with active or convalescent COVID-19.

The rearrangement uses TRBV27 and TRBJ2-3, with D possibly being TRBD1 (6 bases). Germline V gene sequence: CDR1 MNHEY, CDR2 SMNVEV (reference sequence). The V and J ends lost 4 bases and 0 bases respectively, with 8 bases between them. CDR3 length equals 14 residues. CDR3 residues: CASSWTASTDTQYF. The CDR3 nucleotides read TGTGCCAGCAGTTGGACAGCAAGCACAGATACGCAGTATTTT.

The gene calls are TRBV9 and TRBJ2-1, with D perhaps matching TRBD2 (5 bases). The length of the CDR3 is 17 residues. Between the trimmed V and J ends, which lost 0 bases and 4 bases, there was a span of 17 bases. Germline V gives CDR1 SGDLS, CDR2 YYNGEE. The CDR3 loop is CASSVEGGLVGYNEQFF. CDR3 sequence (DNA): TGTGCCAGCAGCGTAGAGGGCGGGCTAGTGGGTTACAATGAGCAGTTCTTC.

This clone came up once. The V call is TRBV7-3, the J call TRBJ2-1; D possibly corresponds to TRBD2 (6 bases). Trimming removed 3 bases at V and 5 bases at J, with 17 bases between. The germline gives CDR1 SGHTA, CDR2 FQGTGA. The CDR3 loop spans 16 amino acids. The CDR3: CASSFGFRENHNEQFF. CDR3 nucleotide sequence: TGTGCCAGCAGCTTCGGCTTCCGGGAGAACCACAATGAGCAGTTCTTC.

The rearrangement uses TRBV11-2 and TRBJ2-4, with 12 bases lining up with TRBD1. This CDR3 spans 15 amino acids. Trimming took 5 bases from V and 13 from J; bases not matched to a gene: 12. The germline V gene has CDR1 SGHAT and CDR2 FQNNGV. The CDR3 sequence is CASSASWGQGAIQYF. The CDR3 coding sequence is TGTGCCAGCAGCGCCAGCTGGGGACAGGGGGCGATCCAGTACTTC.

About this clone: An end of the junction differs from the germline gene, which may be a read error. V is TRBV7-7 and J is TRBJ2-2; tentative D call: TRBD1 (6 bases). CDR3 length: 13 amino acids. Germline loops: CDR1 SSHAT, CDR2 FNYEAQ (reference sequence). CDR3 DNA: TGTGCTAGCAGCCTACAGGACAGATCTGAGCTGTTTTTT. Amino acids: CASSLQDRSELFF.

The genes are TRBV7-8 and TRBJ2-1; 9 positions match TRBD2. CDR3 length: 17 amino acids. Looked up from germline, CDR1 is SGHVS and CDR2 is FQNEAQ. Trimming at V came to 5 bases and at J to 4 bases, leaving 12 bases not matched to a gene. CDR3 in DNA: TGTGCCAGCAGCCCATTTGGGGGGCTAGCGGGATACAATGAGCAGTTCTTC. Translation: CASSPFGGLAGYNEQFF.

This chain links TRBV28 with TRBJ2-1; 7 nucleotides match TRBD1. CDR3 length: 14 amino acids. V lost 2 bases to trimming and J lost 7 bases; unmatched junction nucleotides: 5. The germline V gene has CDR1 MDHEN and CDR2 SYDVKM. The CDR3 is CASSLPTGSNEQFF. The CDR3 DNA reads TGTGCCAGCAGTTTACCGACAGGGTCGAATGAGCAGTTCTTC.

The V gene is TRBV9, the J gene TRBJ1-3; D is uncertain. With 0 bases removed from V and 2 bases from J, the gap between germline ends came to 9 bases. The CDR3 is made up of 15 amino acids. Germline-derived CDR1 and CDR2 are SGDLS and YYNGEE. This CDR3 reads CASSVDQVPGNTIYF. CDR3 sequence (DNA): TGTGCCAGCAGCGTAGATCAGGTCCCTGGAAACACCATATATTTT.

V is TRBV7-3 and J is TRBJ1-6, with D maybe TRBD1 (5 bases). Germline V lookup: CDR1 SGHTA, CDR2 FQGTGA. There are 16 residues in the CDR3. V was trimmed by 2 bases and J by 3 bases, leaving 11 bases between them. The CDR3 loop is CASSLLGQGYNSPLHF. In DNA form, the CDR3 reads TGTGCCAGCAGCTTACTGGGCCAGGGCTATAATTCACCCCTCCACTTT.

Remarks on this clone: Other DNA sequences of this sample code for an identical CDR3. V usage is TRBV6-4 and J usage is TRBJ2-3; TRBD1 aligns across 9 bases. The CDR3 covers 15 residues. After removal of 5 bases from V and 2 bases from J, the junction contained 5 bases not matched to a gene. Germline V CDR1 and CDR2: MRHNA, SNTAGT. The CDR3 nucleotides are TGTGCCAGCAGTAAGGGACAGGGAGCCACAGATACGCAGTATTTT. Protein sequence: CASSKGQGATDTQYF.

V gene TRBV7-9 combines with J gene TRBJ2-3, with TRBD1 matching 7 bases. This CDR3 comprises 13 residues. V shed 3 bases and J 5 bases; nucleotides not matched to a gene: 2. Germline assignment: CDR1 SEHNR and CDR2 FQNEAQ (reference sequence). In nucleotides, the CDR3 is TGTGCCAGCAGCTTTGCAGGGGGAGATACGCAGTATTTT. Amino acids: CASSFAGGDTQYF.

There are a few counts of this clone. The rearrangement links TRBV30 to TRBJ1-5; D unresolved. V was cut by 3 bases and J by 3 bases, with 9 bases left in between. The CDR3 sequence is 13 residues long. Germline CDR1 and CDR2: GTSNPN and SVGIG (reference sequence). This CDR3 is CAWSLDFNQPQHF. The CDR3 coding sequence is TGTGCCTGGAGCCTAGACTTCAATCAGCCCCAGCATTTT.

V usage is TRBV6-6 and J usage is TRBJ2-5; D is unresolved. Germline V CDR1 and CDR2: MNHNY, SVGAGI (reference sequence). This CDR3 spans 14 amino acids. With 0 bases removed from V and 1 base from J, the gap between germline ends came to 6 bases. The CDR3 sequence: CASSYSSPQETQYF. CDR3 nucleotides: TGTGCCAGCAGTTACTCGAGTCCCCAAGAGACCCAGTACTTC.

V gene TRBV11-3 combines with J gene TRBJ1-2, with D uncertain. This CDR3 spans 13 amino acids. V was pared by 1 base and J by 4 bases, with 7 bases between. The V gene's germline CDR1 is SGHNT and CDR2 YENEEA. The CDR3 region is CASSLGPGYGYTF. CDR3 coding DNA: TGTGCCAGCAGCTTAGGGCCGGGCTATGGCTACACCTTC. The complete variable domain, with remaining parts taken from reference TRBV11-3 and TRBJ1-2, reads EAGVVQSPRYKIIEKKQPVAFWCNPISGHNTLYWYLQNLGQGPELLIRYENEEAVDDSQLPKDRFSAERLKGVDSTLKIQPAELGDSAVYLCASSLGPGYGYTFGSGTRLTVV.